What follows are 14 T cell receptor beta chains derived from one specimen sequenced in a study of blood T cell repertoires in COVID-19. The protocol was immunoSEQ multiplex PCR, while the TCRdb copy is restricted to in-frame clones and leaves out a portion. Of 200,000 or so clones in the sample, around 86% were seen once. Sequenced sample: peripheral blood. The origin of the receptors is a human donor in a cohort sampled during active COVID-19.

The chain links TRBV3-1 (or the pseudogene TRBV3-2) to TRBJ1-3; 10 nucleotides align to TRBD1. The V gene end was trimmed by 3 bases and the J gene end by 0 bases; junction bases not matched to a gene: 2. This CDR3 has 16 amino acids. Looked up from germline, CDR1 is LGHDT and CDR2 is YNNKEL (reference sequence). CDR3 DNA sequence: TGTGCCAGCAGCCAGGGACAGGGGCACTCTGGAAACACCATATATTTT. It yields the protein CASSQGQGHSGNTIYF.

V usage is TRBV11-2 and J usage is TRBJ2-7; 7 nucleotides agree with TRBD1. Germline CDR1 and CDR2: SGHAT and FQNNGV. Trimming at V came to 5 bases and at J to 2 bases, leaving 9 bases not matched to a gene. The CDR3 has 15 amino acids. The CDR3 region is CASSVTGTAPYEQYF. The DNA for the CDR3 is TGTGCCAGCAGCGTCACCGGGACAGCTCCCTACGAGCAGTACTTC.

This sequence joins TRBV11-1 and TRBJ1-1; D is perhaps TRBD1 (6 bases). The germline V gene encodes CDR1 SGHAT and CDR2 FQDESV (reference sequence). Trimming stripped 1 base from V and 11 bases from J, with 17 bases between. The length of the CDR3 is 14 residues. For the CDR3, the DNA is TGTGCCAGCAGCTTAGGGGGCCAGGGGCCCAAGGCTTTCTTT. It translates to CASSLGGQGPKAFF.

The rearrangement joins TRBV4-2 to TRBJ2-7; the D is unclear. Germline V CDR1 and CDR2: LGHNA, YNFKEQ. This CDR3 region has 14 residues. Trimming took 2 bases from V and 3 from J, leaving 11 bases between them. DNA of the CDR3: TGTGCCAGCAGCCAACTGACTGAATACTACGAGCAGTACTTC. It encodes CASSQLTEYYEQYF.

This clone was detected only a few times. The chain is built from TRBV29-1 and TRBJ1-2; 8 positions agree with TRBD1. The CDR3 loop spans 13 amino acids. Unmatched junction bases numbered 12, after V lost 7 bases and J lost 8 bases. Germline V gene data show CDR1 as SQVTM and CDR2 as ANQGSEA. The CDR3 DNA follows: TGCAGCGCAGGACAGGGACTGAGAGGCGGCTACACCTTC. Its translation: CSAGQGLRGGYTF.

This CDR3 reads CASSASSNEQFF. Here the CDR3 DNA reads TGTGCCAGCAGCGCCTCTAGCAATGAGCAGTTCTTC. The chain joins TRBV5-4 to TRBJ2-1; no clear D gene. The V gene's germline CDR1 is SGHNT and CDR2 YYREEE (reference sequence). The V end lost 4 bases, the J end lost 6 bases, and 8 bases lay between the germline ends. The CDR3 spans 12 residues. The variable domain in full, completed from reference TRBV5-4 and TRBJ2-1, reads ETGVTQSPTHLIKTRGQQVTLRCSSQSGHNTVSWYQQALGQGPQFIFQYYREEENGRGNFPPRFSGLQFPNYSSELNVNALELDDSALYLCASSASSNEQFFGPGTRLTVL.

This sequence joins TRBV5-1 and TRBJ2-7; 11 bases match TRBD2. The CDR3 is made up of 16 amino acids. CDR1 is SGHRS, CDR2 YFSETQ, per germline. With 1 base clipped from V and 0 bases from J, the junction kept 3 bases outside the gene matches. CDR3 nucleotide sequence: TGCGCCAGCAGCTTGAGACTAGCGGGGCACTCCTACGAGCAGTACTTC. Residues: CASSLRLAGHSYEQYF.

J is TRBJ2-1 and V is TRBV4-3, with 14 bases that match TRBD2. Germline V gene data show CDR1 as LGHNA and CDR2 as YSLEER. V was pared by 4 bases and J by 9 bases, with 8 bases of the junction left unmatched. The CDR3 consists of 16 residues. For the CDR3, the DNA is TGCGCCAGCAGCCTAGGACTAGCGGGAGGTCAGGGTGAGCAGTTCTTC. Translating gives CASSLGLAGGQGEQFF.

This clone was detected only once. This chain uses TRBV7-9 with TRBJ2-1; the match to TRBD1 covers 10 bases. Germline CDR1 SEHNR, CDR2 FQNEAQ (reference sequence). V was clipped by 3 bases and J by 15 bases; unmatched bases: 5. This CDR3 has 12 amino acids. In DNA form, the CDR3 reads TGTGCCAGCAGCTTGACAGGGGGCGTCTGGTTCTTC. Translation: CASSLTGGVWFF.

The CDR3 bases are TGTGCCAGCAGCGCGGACAGGGGACAGACCCAGTACTTC. Amino acids: CASSADRGQTQYF. This rearrangement joins TRBV9 to TRBJ2-5; 9 nucleotides align to TRBD1. CDR1 and CDR2 from the germline V gene are SGDLS and YYNGEE. The CDR3 is 13 residues long. V dropped 3 bases and J dropped 6; count of bases not matched to a gene: 3.

The genes are TRBV30 and TRBJ2-7; TRBD1 is a possible D gene (5 bases). The V gene lost 1 base and the J gene lost 9 bases, with 16 bases spanning the gap. This CDR3 spans 13 amino acids. CDR1 is GTSNPN and CDR2 is SVGIG in the germline V gene (reference sequence). The CDR3 loop is CAWSGIGVVGQYF. The CDR3 DNA reads TGTGCCTGGAGTGGAATAGGGGTAGTAGGGCAGTACTTC.

The chain carries TRBV28 and TRBJ1-2; 7 bases are a match to TRBD1. The germline CDR1 and CDR2 sequences are MDHEN and SYDVKM. The V segment lost 5 bases and the J segment 0 bases; nucleotides outside the gene matches: 6. The CDR3 loop spans 15 amino acids. CDR3 loop: CASSHPGTANYGYTF. The CDR3 DNA reads as TGTGCCAGCAGTCACCCAGGGACAGCTAACTATGGCTACACCTTC.

A single count supports this clone. The chain recombines TRBV9 with TRBJ1-5; no reliable D call. Between the trimmed V and J ends, which lost 3 bases and 10 bases, there was a span of 14 bases. Germline V gives CDR1 SGDLS, CDR2 YYNGEE. The CDR3 is 13 amino acids. CDR3 DNA: TGTGCCAGCAGCGCAAGTACAGCCTCACCCCAGCATTTT. It specifies CASSASTASPQHF.

The chain couples TRBV18 to TRBJ2-5, with 9 positions matching TRBD2. Germline trimming cut 0 bases from V and 2 bases from J; bases unmatched to any gene: 4. CDR1 and CDR2 (germline): KGHSH, LQKENI. The CDR3 sequence is 16 residues long. CDR3 nucleotides: TGTGCCAGCTCACCACCGAGTGGACTAGCGCAAGAGACCCAGTACTTC. It encodes CASSPPSGLAQETQYF.